These T cell receptor beta chains were read from a single sample in a study of OX40 agonist ivuxolimab in advanced cancers. The protocol was immunoSEQ multiplex PCR, while the TCRdb copy is restricted to in-frame clones and leaves out a portion. Of about 48,000 clones listed, roughly 89% are singletons. The sequenced sample was CD4+ or CD8+ T cells sorted from blood, obtained in a trial of the OX40 agonist ivuxolimab. Source of these receptors: an adult with an advanced solid tumor such as melanoma, head and neck, liver or kidney cancer. Each CDR3 is given with its conserved first and last residue. The D gene is left open where the match is weak. The size of a clone is reported for some rows only, either as once, few or many, or as a class for expanded clones.

clone_size	v_call	d_call	j_call	cdr3_nt	cdr3_aa
few	TRBV19	NA	TRBJ1-6	TGTGCCAGTAGTATTGAACGAACGCAAAATTCACCCCTCCACTTT	CASSIERTQNSPLHF
few	TRBV9	NA	TRBJ1-5	TGTGCCAGCAGCGTGGGTAGCAATCAGCCCCAGCATTTT	CASSVGSNQPQHF
NA	TRBV7-6	TRBD2	TRBJ2-4	TGTGCCAGCAGCCTGGCGGGGGAGAATGACATTCAGTACTTC	CASSLAGENDIQYF
NA	TRBV29-1	NA	TRBJ1-2	TGCAGCGTTCGCGGCTACACCTTC	CSVRGYTF
NA	TRBV19	NA	TRBJ2-3	TGTGCCAGTAGTATGACCAGCACAGATACGCAGTATTTT	CASSMTSTDTQYF
NA	TRBV27	NA	TRBJ2-7	TGTGCCAGCAGGCGGGCGGCGGACGAGCAGTACTTC	CASRRAADEQYF
NA	TRBV27	TRBD1	TRBJ2-5	TGTGCCAGCAGTTTAACCGGACAGGGGAGGGCCGAGACCCAGTACTTC	CASSLTGQGRAETQYF
NA	TRBV14	TRBD2	TRBJ2-5	TGTGCCAGCAGCAAACTAGCGGGGCAAGAGACCCAGTACTTC	CASSKLAGQETQYF
NA	TRBV5-6	NA	TRBJ2-5	TGTGCCAGCAGCTCGGGAACCCAAGAGACCCAGTACTTC	CASSSGTQETQYF
NA	TRBV9	NA	TRBJ2-5	TGTGCCAGCAGCGTAGGGTCAGGGGTTCAAGAGACCCAGTACTTC	CASSVGSGVQETQYF
few	TRBV5-1	TRBD1	TRBJ1-2	TGCGCCAGCAGCTCACAAACAGGGGGCGCATATGGCTACACCTTC	CASSSQTGGAYGYTF